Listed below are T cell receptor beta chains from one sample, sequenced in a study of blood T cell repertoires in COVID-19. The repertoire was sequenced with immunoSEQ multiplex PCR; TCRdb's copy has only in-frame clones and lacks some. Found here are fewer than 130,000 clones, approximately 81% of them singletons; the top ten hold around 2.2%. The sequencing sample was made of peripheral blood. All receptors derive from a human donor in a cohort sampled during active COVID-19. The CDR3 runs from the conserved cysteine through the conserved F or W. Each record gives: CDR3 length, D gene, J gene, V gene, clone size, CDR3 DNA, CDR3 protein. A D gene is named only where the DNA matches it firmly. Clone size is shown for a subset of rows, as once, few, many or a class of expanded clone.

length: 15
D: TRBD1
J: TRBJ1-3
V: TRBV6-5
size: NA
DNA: TGTGCCAGCAGTTACTCGACAGGGTCCGGAAACACCATATATTTT
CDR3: CASSYSTGSGNTIYF

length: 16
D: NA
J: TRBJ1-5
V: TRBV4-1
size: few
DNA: TGCGCCAGCAGCCAAGATCCGGGGGGAAGCAATCAGCCCCAGCATTTT
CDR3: CASSQDPGGSNQPQHF

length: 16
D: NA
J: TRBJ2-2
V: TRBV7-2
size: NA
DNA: TGTGCCAGCAGCTTATATTTGCAGGGTTTAGGCGGGGAGCTGTTTTTT
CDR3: CASSLYLQGLGGELFF

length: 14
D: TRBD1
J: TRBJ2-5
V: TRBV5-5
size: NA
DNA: TGTGCCAGCAGCGACACAGGGGCGATGGGGACCCAGTACTTC
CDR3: CASSDTGAMGTQYF

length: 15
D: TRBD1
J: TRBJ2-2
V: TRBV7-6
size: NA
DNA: TGTGCCAGCAGCTCCATGACAGGGGGCACCGGGGAGCTGTTTTTT
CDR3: CASSSMTGGTGELFF

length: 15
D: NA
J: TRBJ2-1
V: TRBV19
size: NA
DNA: TGTGCCAGTAGTATTTCGGGTGCGGGTTACAATGAGCAGTTCTTC
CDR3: CASSISGAGYNEQFF

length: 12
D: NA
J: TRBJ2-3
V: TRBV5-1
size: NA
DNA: TGCGCCAGCAGCTTGCCCGCAGATACGCAGTATTTT
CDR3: CASSLPADTQYF

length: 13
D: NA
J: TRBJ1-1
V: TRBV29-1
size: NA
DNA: TGCAGCGTTAGAACAGGGTGGGGCACTGAAGCTTTCTTT
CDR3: CSVRTGWGTEAFF

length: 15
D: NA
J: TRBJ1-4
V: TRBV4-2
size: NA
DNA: TGTGCCAGCAGCCAAAACATACCAACTAATGAAAAACTGTTTTTT
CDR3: CASSQNIPTNEKLFF

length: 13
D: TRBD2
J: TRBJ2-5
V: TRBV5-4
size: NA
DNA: TGTGCCAGCAGCTCTAGCGGGGGAGAGACCCAGTACTTC
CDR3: CASSSSGGETQYF

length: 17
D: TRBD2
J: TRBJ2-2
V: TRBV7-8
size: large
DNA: TGTGCCAGCAGCTTAGAGGCGGGGGGGCCCGGCACCGGGGAGCTGTTTTTT
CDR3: CASSLEAGGPGTGELFF

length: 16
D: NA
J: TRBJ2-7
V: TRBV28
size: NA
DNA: TGTGCCAGCAGGAGCGAGGGGGCGCGGGACTCCTACGAGCAGTACTTC
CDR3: CASRSEGARDSYEQYF

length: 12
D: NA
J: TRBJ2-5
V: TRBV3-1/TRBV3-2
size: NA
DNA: TGTGCCAGCAGCCAAGTAAAAGAGACCCAGTACTTC
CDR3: CASSQVKETQYF